The 18 T cell receptor beta chains below come from one sample, sequenced in a study of CD8+CD57+ T cells in acquired aplastic anemia. Genomic DNA templated the TCR beta VDJ and CDR3 profiling. Each CDR3 protein gets one entry after TCRdb re-called the reads with MiXCR. The sample holds approximately 98,000 distinct CDR3 sequences, about half seen once. The sequenced sample consisted of sorted CD4+, CD8+, or CD8+CD57+ T cells (not recorded which) from PBMCs. These receptors originate from a human donor in good health, serving as a control.

The sample holds many counts of this clonotype. The CDR3 sequence: CASSLGGLDEKLFF. The CDR3 DNA follows: TGTGCCAGCAGCTTAGGGGGTTTGGATGAAAAACTGTTTTTT. The rearrangement uses TRBV7-9 and TRBJ1-4, with D hard to call. This CDR3 is 14 amino acids long. V lost 1 base and J 6 bases, leaving 9 bases between the germline ends. CDR1 is SEHNR, CDR2 FQNEAQ, per germline (reference sequence).

This clonotype was observed many times. This chain joins TRBV7-2 and TRBJ1-1, with 7 bases identical to TRBD1. Germline V CDR1 and CDR2: SGHTA, FQGNSA. The V gene end was trimmed by 1 base and the J gene end by 1 base; junction bases not matched to a gene: 6. The CDR3 is 16 residues long. CDR3 sequence: CASSLGPGGTNTEAFF. The CDR3 bases are TGTGCCAGCAGCTTAGGGCCAGGGGGGACGAACACTGAAGCTTTCTTT.

As for this clonotype: Given a much more abundant clone one base away, this may be a read error. Given the absence of the conserved phenylalanine or tryptophan at the CDR3 end, a read error is likely. This chain's CDR3 is CASSLSGDYNEQFS. The DNA of the CDR3 is TGTGCCAGCAGCCTTAGCGGGGATTACAATGAGCAGTTCTCC. The chain combines TRBV6-2 or TRBV6-3 with TRBJ2-1; TRBD2 matches 8 bases. Germline CDR1 reads MNHEY; CDR2 reads SVGEGT. V was clipped by 6 bases and J by 4 bases; unmatched bases: 5. There are 14 residues in the CDR3.

The rearrangement uses TRBV7-3 and TRBJ2-7, with TRBD1 identical over 7 bases. This CDR3 is built from 15 residues. Germline V gene lookup returns CDR1 SGHTA and CDR2 FQGTGA. Trimming removed 4 bases from V and 2 bases from J; junction bases left unmatched: 8. CDR3 amino acids: CASSSGSGTAYEQYF. Written as DNA, the CDR3 is TGTGCCAGCAGCTCAGGATCCGGGACAGCCTACGAGCAGTACTTC.

This clonotype was detected ten times or more. V usage is TRBV6-5 and J usage is TRBJ2-7; TRBD2 matches at 10 bases. Trimming cost V 4 bases and J 3 bases; bases outside gene matches: 6. The CDR3 spans 15 residues. The germline gives CDR1 MNHEY, CDR2 SVGAGI. The chain's CDR3 is CASSLFASGSYEQYF. The DNA for the CDR3 is TGTGCCAGCAGTTTATTCGCTAGCGGGAGCTACGAGCAGTACTTC.

This sequence joins TRBV10-2 and TRBJ1-6; D gene unclear. V was clipped by 3 bases and J by 3 bases, with 12 bases between them. There are 16 residues in the CDR3. The germline CDR1 and CDR2 sequences are WSHSY and SAAADI. The CDR3 DNA is TGCGCCAGCAGTGAAGGTCCAGGTCGCTATAATTCACCCCTCCACTTT. Translating it yields CASSEGPGRYNSPLHF.

V and J are TRBV13 and TRBJ1-6; tentatively, D is TRBD1 (5 bases). The V end lost 5 bases, the J end lost 4 bases, and 15 bases lay between the germline ends. The CDR3 sequence is 16 residues long. Germline V lookup: CDR1 PRHDT, CDR2 FYEKMQ (reference sequence). The CDR3 DNA is TGTGCCAGCAGCCAGCGGGACGGTGGGTATAATTCACCCCTCCACTTT. Its protein product is CASSQRDGGYNSPLHF. Using reference TRBV13 and TRBJ1-6 for the parts outside the CDR3, the full variable domain is AAGVIQSPRHLIKEKRETATLKCYPIPRHDTVYWYQQGPGQDPQFLISFYEKMQSDKGSIPDRFSAQQFSDYHSELNMSSLELGDSALYFCASSQRDGGYNSPLHFGNGTRLTVT.

This clonotype was seen a handful of times. Being one base from a much bigger clone, this may be a read error. The chain has TRBV11-2 and TRBJ2-3; TRBD2 aligns across 10 bases. The CDR3 covers 18 residues. Germline-derived CDR1 and CDR2 are SGHAT and FQNNGV. The CDR3 is CASSSLAGERSGTDTRYF. CDR3 in DNA: TGTGCCAGCAGCTCCCTAGCGGGGGAGAGATCGGGCACAGATACGCGGTATTTT.

At least ten counts were recorded for this clonotype. J is TRBJ2-7 and V is TRBV11-2, with TRBD1 matching over 9 bases. Per the germline V gene, CDR1 is SGHAT and CDR2 is FQNNGV. V dropped 1 base and J dropped 5; count of bases not matched to a gene: 3. The CDR3 extends over 14 amino acids. The chain's CDR3 is CASSLGDRDHEQYF. The CDR3 DNA reads TGTGCCAGCAGCTTAGGGGACAGGGATCACGAGCAGTACTTC.

The V call is TRBV9, the J call TRBJ1-2; D possibly corresponds to TRBD1 (5 bases). Germline CDR1 reads SGDLS; CDR2 reads YYNGEE. The CDR3 covers 15 residues. V dropped 2 bases and J dropped 2 bases, with 13 bases sitting between them. The CDR3 here is CASSVGDGLNYGYTF. In nucleotides, the CDR3 is TGTGCCAGCAGCGTCGGGGACGGGCTAAACTATGGCTACACCTTC. Based on the CDR3 plus reference TRBV9 and TRBJ1-2, the full variable domain is DSGVTQTPKHLITATGQRVTLRCSPRSGDLSVYWYQQSLDQGLQFLIQYYNGEERAKGNILERFSAQQFPDLHSELNLSSLELGDSALYFCASSVGDGLNYGYTFGSGTRLTVV.

This sequence joins TRBV9 and TRBJ2-5, with D perhaps matching TRBD1 (5 bases). This CDR3 comprises 18 residues. The germline CDR1 and CDR2 sequences are SGDLS and YYNGEE. Trimming left V 0 bases short and J 2 bases short, with 20 bases between. CDR3 coding DNA: TGTGCCAGCAGCGTAGTAGGTGGGGCCGCTATTCTTCAAGAGACCCAGTACTTC. It translates to CASSVVGGAAILQETQYF.

CDR3 bases: TGTGCCAGCAGCTTGGAGGGACTCCCTAGCACAGATACGCAGTATTTT. This codes for CASSLEGLPSTDTQYF. The chain links TRBV5-4 to TRBJ2-3, with a weak D call TRBD2 (6 bases). CDR1 SGHNT and CDR2 YYREEE come from the germline V gene (reference sequence). Deletions cut 0 bases from V and 0 bases from J, with 11 bases between. This CDR3 has 16 residues.

This sequence joins TRBV9 and TRBJ2-7; 10 nucleotides agree with TRBD2. This CDR3 has 17 residues. J lost 3 bases, V lost 2 bases, and 11 bases had no gene match. Germline CDR1 is SGDLS and CDR2 is YYNGEE. The CDR3 sequence: CASSVSGGDIRSYEQYF. The CDR3 bases are TGTGCCAGCAGCGTCAGCGGGGGGGATATCAGGAGCTACGAGCAGTACTTC.

There are many counts of this clonotype. The chain links TRBV4-3 to TRBJ1-2, with 11 bases lining up with TRBD1. Trimming took 4 bases from V and 2 from J; bases not matched to a gene: 12. This CDR3 has 18 residues. CDR1 LGHNA and CDR2 YSLEER come from the germline V gene. The CDR3 region is CASSRWTGGAFQNYGYTF. CDR3 nucleotide sequence: TGCGCCAGCAGCCGATGGACAGGGGGCGCGTTCCAGAACTATGGCTACACCTTC.

DNA of the CDR3: TGCAGTGTTACGGGACGGCGTGGCAAGTACTTC. Protein product: CSVTGRRGKYF. The chain links TRBV29-1 to TRBJ2-5; the D gene could be TRBD1 or TRBD2 (5 bases each). This CDR3 spans 11 amino acids. The germline V gene encodes CDR1 SQVTM and CDR2 ANQGSEA.

This clonotype turned up a few times. V and J are TRBV2 and TRBJ2-1; 11 bases line up with TRBD2. The ends lost 3 bases at V and 6 bases at J; junction bases unmatched: 10. The CDR3 totals 17 residues. In germline, CDR1 is SNHLY, CDR2 FYNNEI. In DNA, the CDR3 is TGTGCCAGCAGTGAGGGGCCTCATAGCGGGGGGGTCAATGAGCAGTTCTTC. Its translation: CASSEGPHSGGVNEQFF.

V gene TRBV10-3 combines with J gene TRBJ1-2; 9 bases match TRBD1. This CDR3 comprises 14 residues. Germline V gene sequence: CDR1 ENHRY, CDR2 SYGVKD. V lost 6 bases, J lost 5 bases, and 7 bases stayed unmatched. The CDR3, as DNA: TGTGCCATCAGCGCGCCCGGGACAGGGTATGGCTACACCTTC. Its protein product is CAISAPGTGYGYTF.

This rearrangement joins TRBV7-3 to TRBJ2-2; D remains unclear. Trimming left V 4 bases short and J 4 bases short, with 19 bases between. The CDR3 extends over 17 amino acids. Germline V CDR1 and CDR2: SGHTA, FQGTGA. The CDR3 region has the DNA TGTGCCAGCAGCTCTCGTCCCGTGACCGTGAGCACCGGGGAGCTGTTTTTT. Protein product: CASSSRPVTVSTGELFF.